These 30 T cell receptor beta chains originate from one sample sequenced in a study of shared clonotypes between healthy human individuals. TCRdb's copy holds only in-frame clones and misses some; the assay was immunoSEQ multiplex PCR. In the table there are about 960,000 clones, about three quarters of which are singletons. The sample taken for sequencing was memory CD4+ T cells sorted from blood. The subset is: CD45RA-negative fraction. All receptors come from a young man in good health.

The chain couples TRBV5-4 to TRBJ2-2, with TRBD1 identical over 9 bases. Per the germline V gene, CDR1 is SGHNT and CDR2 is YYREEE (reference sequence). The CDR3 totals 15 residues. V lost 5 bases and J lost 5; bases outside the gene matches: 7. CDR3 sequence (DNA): TGTGCCAGCAGTTCACAGGGGGCGCGGACCGGGGAGCTGTTTTTT. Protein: CASSSQGARTGELFF.

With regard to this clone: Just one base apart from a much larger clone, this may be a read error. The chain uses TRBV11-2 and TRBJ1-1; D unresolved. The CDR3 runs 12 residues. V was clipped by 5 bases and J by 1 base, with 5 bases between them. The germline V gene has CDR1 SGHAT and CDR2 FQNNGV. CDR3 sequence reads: CASSRTNTEAFF. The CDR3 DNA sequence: TGTGCCAGCAGCCGAACGAACACTGAAGCTTTCTTT.

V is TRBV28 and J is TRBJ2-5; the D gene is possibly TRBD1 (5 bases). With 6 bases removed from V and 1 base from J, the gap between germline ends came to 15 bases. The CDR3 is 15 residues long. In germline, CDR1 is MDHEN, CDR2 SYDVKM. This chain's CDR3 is CASSLPATVQETQYF. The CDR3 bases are TGTGCCAGCAGCCTCCCCGCGACAGTCCAAGAGACCCAGTACTTC.

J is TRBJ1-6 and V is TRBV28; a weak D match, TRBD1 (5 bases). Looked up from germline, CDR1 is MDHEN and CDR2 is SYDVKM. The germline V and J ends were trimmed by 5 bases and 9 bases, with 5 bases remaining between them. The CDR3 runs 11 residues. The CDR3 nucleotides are TGTGCCAGCAGTGACAGTTCACCCCTCCACTTT. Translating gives CASSDSSPLHF.

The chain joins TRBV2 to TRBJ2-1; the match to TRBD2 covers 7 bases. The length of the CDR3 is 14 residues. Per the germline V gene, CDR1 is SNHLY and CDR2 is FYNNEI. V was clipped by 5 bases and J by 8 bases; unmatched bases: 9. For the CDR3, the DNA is TGTGCCAGCAGTCGGACTAGTTCGGTCGATGAGCAGTTCTTC. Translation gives CASSRTSSVDEQFF.

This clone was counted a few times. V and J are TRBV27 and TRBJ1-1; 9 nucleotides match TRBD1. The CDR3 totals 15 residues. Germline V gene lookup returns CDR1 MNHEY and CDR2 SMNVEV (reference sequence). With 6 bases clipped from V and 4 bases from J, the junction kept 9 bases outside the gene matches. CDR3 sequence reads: CASSPYGQGFTEAFF. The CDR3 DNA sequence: TGTGCCAGCAGCCCCTACGGACAGGGGTTCACTGAAGCTTTCTTT.

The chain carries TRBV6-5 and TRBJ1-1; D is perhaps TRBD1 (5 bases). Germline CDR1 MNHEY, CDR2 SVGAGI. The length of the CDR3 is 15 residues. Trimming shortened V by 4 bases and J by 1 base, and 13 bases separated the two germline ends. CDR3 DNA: TGTGCCAGCAGTTCGGCCGGGGCAGGGAACACTGAAGCTTTCTTT. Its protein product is CASSSAGAGNTEAFF.

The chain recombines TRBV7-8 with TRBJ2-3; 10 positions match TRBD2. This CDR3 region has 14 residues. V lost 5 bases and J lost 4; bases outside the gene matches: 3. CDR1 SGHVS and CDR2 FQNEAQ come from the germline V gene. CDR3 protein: CASSPGTSADTQYF. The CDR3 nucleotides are TGTGCCAGCAGCCCCGGGACTAGCGCAGATACGCAGTATTTT.

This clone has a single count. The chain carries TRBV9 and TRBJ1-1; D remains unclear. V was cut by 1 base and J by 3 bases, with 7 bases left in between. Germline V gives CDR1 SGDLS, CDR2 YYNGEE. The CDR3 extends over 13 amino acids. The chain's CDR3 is CASSVIGDTEAFF. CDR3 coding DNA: TGTGCCAGCAGCGTAATCGGAGACACTGAAGCTTTCTTT.

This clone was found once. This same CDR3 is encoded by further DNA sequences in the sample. The CDR3 region has the DNA TGTGCCAGCAGCTTATTCCCGACCGAGACCCAGTACTTC. This codes for CASSLFPTETQYF. J is TRBJ2-5 and V is TRBV7-6, with no clear D. Germline-derived CDR1 and CDR2 are SGHVS and FNYEAQ. This CDR3 has 13 amino acids. Trimming left V 2 bases short and J 5 bases short, with 9 bases between.

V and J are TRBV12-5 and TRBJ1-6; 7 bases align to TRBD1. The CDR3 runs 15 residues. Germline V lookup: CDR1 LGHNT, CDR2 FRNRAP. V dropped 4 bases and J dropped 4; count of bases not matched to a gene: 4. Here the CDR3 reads CASGSATGYNSPLHF. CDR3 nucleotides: TGTGCTAGTGGTTCCGCGACAGGGTATAATTCACCCCTCCACTTT.

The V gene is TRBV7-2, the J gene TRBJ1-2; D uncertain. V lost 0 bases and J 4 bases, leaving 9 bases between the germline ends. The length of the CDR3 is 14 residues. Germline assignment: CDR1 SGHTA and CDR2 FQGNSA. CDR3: CASSLAGQLYGYTF. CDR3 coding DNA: TGTGCCAGCAGCTTAGCAGGGCAGCTCTATGGCTACACCTTC.

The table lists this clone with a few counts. This CDR3 is CAISEPGWRYGYTF. The CDR3 region has the DNA TGTGCCATCAGTGAACCGGGATGGAGGTATGGCTACACCTTC. V usage is TRBV10-3 and J usage is TRBJ1-2; D gene ambiguous. This CDR3 has 14 residues. V gave up 3 bases and J gave up 5 bases, with 13 bases separating them. Germline assignment: CDR1 ENHRY and CDR2 SYGVKD.

The DNA for the CDR3 is TGTGCCATCAGTGAGTCAGTTAGGGGGGCTGGGGCCAACGTCCTGACTTTC. Encoded protein: CAISESVRGAGANVLTF. The chain combines TRBV10-3 with TRBJ2-6, with D perhaps matching TRBD1 or TRBD2 (6 bases each). Trimming removed 0 bases at V and 2 bases at J, with 11 bases between. Germline CDR1 and CDR2: ENHRY and SYGVKD. The CDR3 extends over 17 amino acids.

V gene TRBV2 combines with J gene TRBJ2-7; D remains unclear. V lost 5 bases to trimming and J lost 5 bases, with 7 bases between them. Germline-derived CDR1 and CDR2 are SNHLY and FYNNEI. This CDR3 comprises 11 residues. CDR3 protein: CASSTYNEQYF. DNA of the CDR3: TGTGCCAGCAGTACTTACAACGAGCAGTACTTC.

CDR3 loop: CASRYPGRMNTEAFF. CDR3 sequence (DNA): TGTGCCAGCAGGTACCCGGGACGGATGAACACTGAAGCTTTCTTT. The V and J genes are TRBV11-2 and TRBJ1-1; D is possibly TRBD1 (5 bases). CDR3 length equals 15 residues. Trimming took 6 bases from V and 0 from J, leaving 14 bases between them. Germline-derived CDR1 and CDR2 are SGHAT and FQNNGV.

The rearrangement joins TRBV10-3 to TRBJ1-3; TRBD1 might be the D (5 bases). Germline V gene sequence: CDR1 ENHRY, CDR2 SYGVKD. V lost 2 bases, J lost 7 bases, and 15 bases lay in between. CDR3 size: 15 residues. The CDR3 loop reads CAISEAGPGSNTIYF. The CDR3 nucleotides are TGTGCCATCAGTGAGGCAGGCCCAGGGAGTAACACCATATATTTT.

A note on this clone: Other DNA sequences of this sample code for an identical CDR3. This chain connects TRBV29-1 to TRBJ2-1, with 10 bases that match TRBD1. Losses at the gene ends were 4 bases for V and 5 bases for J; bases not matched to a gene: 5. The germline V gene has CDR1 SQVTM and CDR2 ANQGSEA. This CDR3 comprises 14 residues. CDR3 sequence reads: CSVGGDRGNNEQFF. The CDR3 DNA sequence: TGCAGCGTTGGTGGGGACAGGGGCAACAATGAGCAGTTCTTC.

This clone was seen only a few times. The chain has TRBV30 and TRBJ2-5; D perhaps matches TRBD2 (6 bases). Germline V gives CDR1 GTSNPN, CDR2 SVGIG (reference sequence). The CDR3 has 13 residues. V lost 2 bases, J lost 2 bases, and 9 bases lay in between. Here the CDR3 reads CAWSLALQETQYF. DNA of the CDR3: TGTGCCTGGAGTCTAGCGCTTCAAGAGACCCAGTACTTC. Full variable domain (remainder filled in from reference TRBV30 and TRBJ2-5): SQTIHQWPATLVQPVGSPLSLECTVEGTSNPNLYWYRQAAGRGLQLLFYSVGIGQISSEVPQNLSASRPQDRQFILSSKKLLLSDSGFYLCAWSLALQETQYFGPGTRLLVL.

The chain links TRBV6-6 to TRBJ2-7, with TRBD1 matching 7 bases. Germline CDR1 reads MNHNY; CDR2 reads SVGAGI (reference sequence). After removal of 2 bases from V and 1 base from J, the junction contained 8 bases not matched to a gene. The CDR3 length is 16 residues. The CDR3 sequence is CASSYRQGEGSYEQYF. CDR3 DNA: TGTGCCAGCAGTTACCGACAGGGAGAAGGGTCCTACGAGCAGTACTTC.

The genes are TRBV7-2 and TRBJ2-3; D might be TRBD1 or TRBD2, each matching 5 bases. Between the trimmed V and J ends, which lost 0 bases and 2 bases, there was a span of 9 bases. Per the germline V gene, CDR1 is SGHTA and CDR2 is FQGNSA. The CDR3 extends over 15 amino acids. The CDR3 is CASSLAGVSTDTQYF. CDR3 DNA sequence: TGTGCCAGCAGCTTAGCGGGGGTATCCACAGATACGCAGTATTTT.

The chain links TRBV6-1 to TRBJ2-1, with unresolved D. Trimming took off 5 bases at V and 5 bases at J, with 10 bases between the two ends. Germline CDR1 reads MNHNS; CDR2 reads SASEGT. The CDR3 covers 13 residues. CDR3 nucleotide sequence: TGTGCCAGCAGTAGGGTGATTCACAATGAGCAGTTCTTC. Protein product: CASSRVIHNEQFF.

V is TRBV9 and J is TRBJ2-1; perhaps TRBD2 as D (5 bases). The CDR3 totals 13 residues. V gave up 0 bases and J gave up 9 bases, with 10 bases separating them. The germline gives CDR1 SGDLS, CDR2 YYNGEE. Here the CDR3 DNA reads TGTGCCAGCAGCGTAGGAGAGGGTGGTGAGCAGTTCTTC. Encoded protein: CASSVGEGGEQFF.

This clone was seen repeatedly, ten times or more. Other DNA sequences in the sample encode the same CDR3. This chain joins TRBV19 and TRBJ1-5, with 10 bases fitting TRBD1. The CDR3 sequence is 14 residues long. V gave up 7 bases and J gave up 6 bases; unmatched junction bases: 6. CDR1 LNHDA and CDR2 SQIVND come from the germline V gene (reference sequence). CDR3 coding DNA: TGTGCCAGTAAAGGGGGACAGGGGAGTCAGCCCCAGCATTTT. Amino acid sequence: CASKGGQGSQPQHF.

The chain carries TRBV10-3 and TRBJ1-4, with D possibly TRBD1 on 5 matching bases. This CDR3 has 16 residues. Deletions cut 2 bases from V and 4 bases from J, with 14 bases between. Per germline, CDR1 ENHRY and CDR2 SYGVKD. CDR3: CAISEDGQGINEKLFF. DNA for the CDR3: TGTGCCATCAGTGAGGACGGACAAGGTATTAATGAAAAACTGTTTTTT.

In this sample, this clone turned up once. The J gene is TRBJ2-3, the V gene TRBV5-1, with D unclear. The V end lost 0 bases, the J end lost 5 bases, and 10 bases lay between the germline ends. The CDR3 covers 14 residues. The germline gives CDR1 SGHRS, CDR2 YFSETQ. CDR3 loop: CASSLGAPGDTQYF. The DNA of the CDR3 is TGCGCCAGCAGCTTGGGGGCCCCGGGAGATACGCAGTATTTT.

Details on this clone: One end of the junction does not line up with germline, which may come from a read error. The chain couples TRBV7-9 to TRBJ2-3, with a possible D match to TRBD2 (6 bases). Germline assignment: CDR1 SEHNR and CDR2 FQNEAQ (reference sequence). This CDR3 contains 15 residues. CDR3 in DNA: TGTGCCAGCAGCTTAGCCAGCGGGCGCACAGATACGCAATATTTT. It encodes CASSLASGRTDTQYF.

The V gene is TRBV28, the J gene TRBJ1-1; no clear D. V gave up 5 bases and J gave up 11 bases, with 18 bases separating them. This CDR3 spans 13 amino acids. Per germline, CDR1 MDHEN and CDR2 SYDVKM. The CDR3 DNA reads TGTGCCAGCAGTGTCAGGTCCCCTACAATGGCTTTCTTT. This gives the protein CASSVRSPTMAFF.

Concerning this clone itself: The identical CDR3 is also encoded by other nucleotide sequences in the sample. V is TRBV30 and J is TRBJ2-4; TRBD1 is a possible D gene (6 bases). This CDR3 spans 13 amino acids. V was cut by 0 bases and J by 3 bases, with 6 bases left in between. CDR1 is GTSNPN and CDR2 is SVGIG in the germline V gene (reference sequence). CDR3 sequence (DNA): TGTGCCTGGAGTGTACAGGGCAAAAACATTCAGTACTTC. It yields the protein CAWSVQGKNIQYF.

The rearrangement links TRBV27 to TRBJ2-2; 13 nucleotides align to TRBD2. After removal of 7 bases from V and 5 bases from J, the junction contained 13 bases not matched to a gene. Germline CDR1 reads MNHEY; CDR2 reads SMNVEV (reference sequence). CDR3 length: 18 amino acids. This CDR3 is CASKIGLAGEMRTGELFF. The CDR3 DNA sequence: TGTGCCAGCAAAATTGGACTAGCGGGAGAAATGCGGACCGGGGAGCTGTTTTTT.